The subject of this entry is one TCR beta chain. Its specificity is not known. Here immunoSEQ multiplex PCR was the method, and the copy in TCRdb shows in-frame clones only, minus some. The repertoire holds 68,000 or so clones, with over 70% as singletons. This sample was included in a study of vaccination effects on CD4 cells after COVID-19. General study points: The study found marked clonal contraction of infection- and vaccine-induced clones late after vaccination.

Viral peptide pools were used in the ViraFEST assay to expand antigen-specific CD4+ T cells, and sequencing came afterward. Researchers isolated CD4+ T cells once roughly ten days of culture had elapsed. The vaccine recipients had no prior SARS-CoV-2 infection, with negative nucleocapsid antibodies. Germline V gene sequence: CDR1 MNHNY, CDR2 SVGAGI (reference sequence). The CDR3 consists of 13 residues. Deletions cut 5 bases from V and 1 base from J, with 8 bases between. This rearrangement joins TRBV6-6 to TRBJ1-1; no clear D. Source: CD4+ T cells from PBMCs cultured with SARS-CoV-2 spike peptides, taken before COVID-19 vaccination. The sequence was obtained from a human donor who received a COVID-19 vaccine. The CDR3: CASSRIGNTEAFF. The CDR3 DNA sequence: TGTGCCAGCAGTAGGATAGGGAACACTGAAGCTTTCTTT.